This T cell receptor beta chain was retrieved from a study of metastatic and nonmetastatic thyroid tumors. This clone was seen at least ten times. TCRdb re-called clones from the PCR reads using MiXCR. The data contain approximately 28,000 clones, roughly 15% of them singletons. Germline V CDR1 and CDR2: MNHNS, SASEGT. Germline trimming cut 7 bases from V and 0 bases from J; bases unmatched to any gene: 8. This CDR3 has 16 residues. Each patient went into thyroid surgery without having received any treatment. The chain has TRBV6-1 and TRBJ2-2; TRBD1 matches at 7 bases. The material sequenced was blood. The sequence was obtained from a male donor with papillary thyroid cancer or a benign thyroid nodule (not recorded which). Some clones in this sample may be carry-over from other donors' samples. The CDR3 DNA reads TGTGCCAGCACGCCCGCAGGGACAGCGAACACCGGGGAGCTGTTTTTT. This sequence encodes CASTPAGTANTGELFF.